This T cell receptor beta chain was obtained from a study of control samples from healthy donors and cancer patients. Produced via immunoSEQ multiplex PCR; TCRdb's table is partial and in-frame only. Among about 120,000 clones listed, 87% were seen once. V gave up 1 base and J gave up 3 bases, with 7 bases separating them. From germline, CDR1 is SGHAT and CDR2 FQNNGV. The CDR3 runs to 13 residues. This chain joins TRBV11-2 and TRBJ2-7; a possible D gene is TRBD1 (6 bases). Specimen: blood. The TCR sequence derives from a man aged 30-40 years in good health. CDR3 sequence: CASSLVQGYEQYF. For the CDR3, the DNA is TGTGCCAGCAGCTTAGTACAGGGCTACGAGCAGTACTTC.